This T cell receptor (beta chain) was retrieved from a study of shared clonotypes between healthy human individuals. General study points: It was anticipated that sequencing depth would influence how many clonotypes donors shared.

Looked up from germline, CDR1 is ENHRY and CDR2 is SYGVKD. The CDR3 loop spans 15 amino acids. With V trimmed by 5 bases and J by 4 bases, 11 bases remained unmatched. Running of the assay took place at deep level. Profiled with immunoSEQ multiplex PCR; TCRdb holds only in-frame clones, not every one. Of roughly 300,000 clones in the sample, around 70% are singletons; the top ten hold 10%. This clone appeared a single time. Its matching antigen is unknown. Every contributor of samples was a Caucasian grown-up residing in Nashville, Tennessee. Material: memory CD4+ T cells sorted from blood. The subset denotes: CD45RA-negative fraction. The sequence derives from a man aged 25 to 40 in good health. This chain links TRBV10-3 with TRBJ2-7; 7 bases match TRBD2. The CDR3 DNA reads as TGTGCCATCAGTTTCTCGGGGGGTTCCCAGTACGAGCAGTACTTC. Protein sequence: CAISFSGGSQYEQYF.